Sequencing of this T cell receptor (beta chain) was carried out in a study of blood T cell repertoires in COVID-19. This table comes from immunoSEQ multiplex PCR, and its TCRdb copy is limited to in-frame clones, with some not included. The table lists approximately 360,000 clones, around 83% of them singletons. The germline CDR1 and CDR2 sequences are MNHEY and SVGEGT. CDR3 length: 15 amino acids. With V trimmed by 6 bases and J by 3 bases, 11 bases remained unmatched. Among Cohort 3 donors, those recovered had two negative PCRs, clearance, or symptom resolution. The sample consisted of PBMCs or T cells enriched from blood (not recorded which). The chain employs TRBV6-2 or TRBV6-3 and TRBJ2-7; 7 bases agree with TRBD2. The origin of this receptor is a woman between 45 and 65 years old who had recovered from COVID-19. The CDR3: CASSPGLPGIYEQYF. The DNA of the CDR3 is TGTGCCAGCAGCCCGGGACTACCGGGGATCTACGAGCAGTACTTC.